The rows below give T cell receptor beta chains drawn from one sample of a study of OX40 agonist ivuxolimab in advanced cancers. Assay used: immunoSEQ multiplex PCR; TCRdb lists only in-frame clones, some missing. This repertoire shows some 64,000 clones, roughly 91% found once; its top ten account for around 25%. The specimen was CD4+ or CD8+ T cells sorted from blood, collected in a trial of the OX40 agonist ivuxolimab. These TCRs come from an adult with an advanced solid tumor such as melanoma, head and neck, liver or kidney cancer. CDR3s include the opening cysteine and the closing phenylalanine or tryptophan. D genes are given only for firm matches. Size tells how often a clone was seen (once, few, many) or the class of an expanded clone, and some rows leave it out.

V gene: TRBV10-2; clone size: NA; D gene: TRBD1; CDR3 length: 14; J gene: TRBJ2-7; CDR3 DNA: TGCGCCAGCACCCCGGGACAGGGGTTTTACGAGCAGTACTTC; CDR3 protein: CASTPGQGFYEQYF
V gene: TRBV13; clone size: NA; D gene: NA; CDR3 length: 13; J gene: TRBJ2-7; CDR3 DNA: TGTGCCAGCAGTTTGGTCACAGGCTACGAGCAGTACTTC; CDR3 protein: CASSLVTGYEQYF
V gene: TRBV19; clone size: NA; D gene: NA; CDR3 length: 15; J gene: TRBJ2-1; CDR3 DNA: TGTGCCAGTAGTATAGGCCAGGCGGGCTACAATGAGCAGTTCTTC; CDR3 protein: CASSIGQAGYNEQFF
V gene: TRBV2; clone size: NA; D gene: NA; CDR3 length: 14; J gene: TRBJ1-5; CDR3 DNA: TGTGCCAGCAGTGAAGGGTCGGGTGATCAGCCCCAGCATTTT; CDR3 protein: CASSEGSGDQPQHF
V gene: TRBV6-6; clone size: once; D gene: NA; CDR3 length: 13; J gene: TRBJ2-1; CDR3 DNA: TGTGCCAGCAGCTACGCCAGCCTCAATGAGCAGTTCTTC; CDR3 protein: CASSYASLNEQFF
V gene: TRBV6-1; clone size: NA; D gene: TRBD2; CDR3 length: 14; J gene: TRBJ2-7; CDR3 DNA: TGTGCCACGCCCCCGAGCGGGAAAGGCTACGAGCAGTACTTC; CDR3 protein: CATPPSGKGYEQYF
V gene: TRBV2; clone size: NA; D gene: TRBD1; CDR3 length: 16; J gene: TRBJ2-1; CDR3 DNA: TGTGCCAGCAGAACCCCCGGGACAGAGAGCTACAATGAGCAGTTCTTC; CDR3 protein: CASRTPGTESYNEQFF
V gene: TRBV7-2; clone size: NA; D gene: NA; CDR3 length: 14; J gene: TRBJ2-5; CDR3 DNA: TGTGCCAGCAGCCCGACGAGTAACGGAGAGACCCAGTACTTC; CDR3 protein: CASSPTSNGETQYF
V gene: TRBV4-1; clone size: few; D gene: NA; CDR3 length: 13; J gene: TRBJ1-5; CDR3 DNA: TGCGCCAGCAGCCCCTCGACGGAAGTGCCCCAGCATTTT; CDR3 protein: CASSPSTEVPQHF
V gene: TRBV5-1; clone size: NA; D gene: TRBD1; CDR3 length: 14; J gene: TRBJ2-1; CDR3 DNA: TGCGCCAGCAGCTTGGGGGACAGAAACAATGAGCAGTTCTTC; CDR3 protein: CASSLGDRNNEQFF
V gene: TRBV14; clone size: few; D gene: TRBD2; CDR3 length: 13; J gene: TRBJ2-1; CDR3 DNA: TGTGCCAGCAGCCAAGTTAGCGGGGCGGAGCAGTTCTTC; CDR3 protein: CASSQVSGAEQFF
V gene: TRBV28; clone size: NA; D gene: TRBD1; CDR3 length: 13; J gene: TRBJ2-7; CDR3 DNA: TGTGCCAGCAATCTTCGGGGGACAGGCGAGCAGTACTTC; CDR3 protein: CASNLRGTGEQYF
V gene: TRBV4-1; clone size: NA; D gene: TRBD2; CDR3 length: 15; J gene: TRBJ2-1; CDR3 DNA: TGCGCCAGCAGCGGGGGGACGGGGGGTAACAATGAGCAGTTCTTC; CDR3 protein: CASSGGTGGNNEQFF
V gene: TRBV19; clone size: NA; D gene: TRBD1; CDR3 length: 15; J gene: TRBJ2-2; CDR3 DNA: TGTGCCAGTATCCAGGACAGGGGAGGGAACGGGGAGCTGTTTTTT; CDR3 protein: CASIQDRGGNGELFF
V gene: TRBV6-5; clone size: NA; D gene: NA; CDR3 length: 14; J gene: TRBJ1-5; CDR3 DNA: TGTGCCAGCACTTGGGACCTCACCAGGCAGCCCCAGCATTTT; CDR3 protein: CASTWDLTRQPQHF
V gene: TRBV7-9; clone size: NA; D gene: NA; CDR3 length: 11; J gene: TRBJ2-1; CDR3 DNA: TGTGCCAGCGTATGGGGGGGGACAGCCCTCTTC; CDR3 protein: CASVWGGTALF
V gene: TRBV21-1; clone size: NA; D gene: NA; CDR3 length: 15; J gene: TRBJ2-1; CDR3 DNA: TGTGCCAGCAGCAAAGATCAGCGGGAGTCTCATGAGCAGTTCTTC; CDR3 protein: CASSKDQRESHEQFF
V gene: TRBV5-1; clone size: NA; D gene: NA; CDR3 length: 14; J gene: TRBJ1-1; CDR3 DNA: TGCGCCAGCAGCCCCACCCTAGGGAACACTGAAGCTTTCTTT; CDR3 protein: CASSPTLGNTEAFF
V gene: TRBV28; clone size: NA; D gene: TRBD2; CDR3 length: 15; J gene: TRBJ2-7; CDR3 DNA: TGTGCCAGCAGTTTTGGTAGCGGGAGGGTGTACGAGCAGTACTTC; CDR3 protein: CASSFGSGRVYEQYF
V gene: TRBV27; clone size: few; D gene: TRBD2; CDR3 length: 16; J gene: TRBJ2-1; CDR3 DNA: TGTGCCAGCAGGTTAGCGGGAGGTAATTCCTACAATGAGCAGTTCTTC; CDR3 protein: CASRLAGGNSYNEQFF
V gene: TRBV11-2; clone size: once; D gene: NA; CDR3 length: 12; J gene: TRBJ2-7; CDR3 DNA: TGTGCCAGCAGCTTTGGCATGGACGAGCAGTACTTC; CDR3 protein: CASSFGMDEQYF
V gene: TRBV19; clone size: NA; D gene: TRBD1; CDR3 length: 16; J gene: TRBJ1-5; CDR3 DNA: TGTGCCAGCCGGGACAGGGGGCAAGGTGGCAATCAGCCCCAGCATTTT; CDR3 protein: CASRDRGQGGNQPQHF
V gene: TRBV9; clone size: NA; D gene: TRBD1; CDR3 length: 15; J gene: TRBJ2-1; CDR3 DNA: TGTGCCAGCAGCGGGACAGGGTCCCTCTACAATGAGCAGTTCTTC; CDR3 protein: CASSGTGSLYNEQFF
V gene: TRBV29-1; clone size: NA; D gene: NA; CDR3 length: 14; J gene: TRBJ2-7; CDR3 DNA: TGCAGCGTTGAAAGGGCAGGGGAGTCCTACGAGCAGTACTTC; CDR3 protein: CSVERAGESYEQYF